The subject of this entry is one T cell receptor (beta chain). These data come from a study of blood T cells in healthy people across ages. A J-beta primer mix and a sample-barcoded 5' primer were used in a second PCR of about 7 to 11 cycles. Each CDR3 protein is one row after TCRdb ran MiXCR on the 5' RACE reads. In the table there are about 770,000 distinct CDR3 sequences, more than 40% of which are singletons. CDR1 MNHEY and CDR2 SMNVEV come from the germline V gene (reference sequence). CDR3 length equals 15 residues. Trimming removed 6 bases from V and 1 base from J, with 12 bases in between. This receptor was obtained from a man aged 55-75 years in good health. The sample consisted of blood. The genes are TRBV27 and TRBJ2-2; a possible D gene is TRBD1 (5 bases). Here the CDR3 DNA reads TGTGCCAGCAGACCTGACAGAGGGAACACCGGGGAGCTGTTTTTT. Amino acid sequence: CASRPDRGNTGELFF.